These 20 T cell receptor beta chains share one sample of origin, sequenced in a study of cytomegalovirus exposure and HLA in healthy donors. Vbeta (60) and Jbeta (13) primers were used in the PCR. Repertoires were generated with immunoSEQ multiplex PCR, while TCRdb's copy carries only in-frame clones and drops some. The sample consists of approximately 150,000 clones, approximately 9% of them appearing once. Sequencing was performed on PBMCs. The receptors stem from a male donor in good health and CMV-seronegative.

The J gene is TRBJ1-2, the V gene TRBV7-9; D remains ambiguous. Trimming pared 7 bases from V and 2 bases from J, leaving 11 bases between. The CDR3 contains 13 residues. Germline-derived CDR1 and CDR2 are SEHNR and FQNEAQ (reference sequence). The CDR3 loop reads CASTRGTNYGYTF. The CDR3, as DNA: TGTGCCAGCACCAGAGGCACCAACTATGGCTACACCTTC.

The V and J genes are TRBV28 and TRBJ1-4, with a weak D call TRBD1 (6 bases). V was shortened by 2 bases and J by 0 bases, with 10 bases between the two germline ends. Germline CDR1 and CDR2: MDHEN and SYDVKM. CDR3 length: 16 amino acids. In DNA, the CDR3 is TGTGCCAGCAGTTTACACAGGGCTGCAACTAATGAAAAACTGTTTTTT. Protein sequence: CASSLHRAATNEKLFF.

Only a few counts were recorded for this clone. The chain combines TRBV4-1 with TRBJ1-1; D is unresolved. The length of the CDR3 is 15 residues. V lost 5 bases to trimming and J lost 4 bases, with 17 bases between them. Germline V lookup: CDR1 MGHRA, CDR2 YSYEKL. Written as DNA, the CDR3 is TGCGCCAGCAGCGCCCTGGAACCAGGTCGCACTGAAGCTTTCTTT. This codes for CASSALEPGRTEAFF.

This clone was observed a handful of times. The chain combines TRBV28 with TRBJ1-1; a possible D gene is TRBD1 (6 bases). Germline lookup yields CDR1 MDHEN and CDR2 SYDVKM. The germline V and J ends were trimmed by 3 bases and 1 base, with 21 bases remaining between them. CDR3 size: 18 residues. CDR3 DNA sequence: TGTGCCAGCAGTTTGTTAGGGGGTGGGTCCACCAGGAACACTGAAGCTTTCTTT. Its translation: CASSLLGGGSTRNTEAFF.

J is TRBJ2-7 and V is TRBV4-2, with 11 bases fitting TRBD2. Trimming removed 4 bases from V and 5 bases from J; junction bases left unmatched: 7. Germline lookup yields CDR1 LGHNA and CDR2 YNFKEQ. CDR3 length: 15 amino acids. The CDR3 bases are TGTGCCAGCAGCCCCGGGCTAGCGGGGGGCAACGAGCAGTACTTC. Translation gives CASSPGLAGGNEQYF.

V gene TRBV4-2 combines with J gene TRBJ1-1; 9 bases map to TRBD1. The CDR3 consists of 16 residues. CDR1 and CDR2 (germline): LGHNA, YNFKEQ. V lost 3 bases, J lost 4 bases, and 9 bases stayed unmatched. The CDR3 DNA reads as TGTGCCAGCAGCCACCTCACAGGGGGCGGGGGCACTGAAGCTTTCTTT. Its translation: CASSHLTGGGGTEAFF.

This clone turned up a few times. The CDR3 DNA reads TGCGCCAGCAGCTTTACAGGGGCAGGTGGCTACACCTTC. Amino acid sequence: CASSFTGAGGYTF. The rearrangement uses TRBV5-1 and TRBJ1-2; 7 nucleotides match TRBD1. J was trimmed by 7 bases and V by 2 bases; bases with no gene match: 5. Per the germline V gene, CDR1 is SGHRS and CDR2 is YFSETQ. The length of the CDR3 is 13 residues.

This clone has more than one count but fewer than ten. The V call is TRBV18, the J call TRBJ1-4; D gene ambiguous. Trimming shortened V by 7 bases and J by 8 bases, and 11 bases separated the two germline ends. CDR1 is KGHSH and CDR2 is LQKENI in the germline V gene. The CDR3 is 12 amino acids. The DNA of the CDR3 is TGTGCCAGCTGGAATCTCGGGGAAAAACTGTTTTTT. It yields the protein CASWNLGEKLFF.

A few counts support this clone. The rearrangement joins TRBV4-1 to TRBJ2-2; 7 positions match TRBD2. V shed 4 bases, J shed 3 bases, and the junction held 14 bases outside the gene matches. Germline CDR1 reads MGHRA; CDR2 reads YSYEKL. The CDR3 consists of 18 residues. In DNA, the CDR3 is TGCGCCAGCAGCCTCCCTCGGGTGAGCGGGGCCGACACCGGGGAGCTGTTTTTT. Translation: CASSLPRVSGADTGELFF.

The V call is TRBV28, the J call TRBJ2-7; tentatively, D is TRBD1 (6 bases). The CDR3 totals 16 residues. The germline V gene has CDR1 MDHEN and CDR2 SYDVKM. V was trimmed by 2 bases and J by 3 bases, leaving 17 bases between them. In DNA, the CDR3 is TGTGCCAGCAGTTTAGAGCCCCCCCAGGGGATCTACGAGCAGTACTTC. Its protein is CASSLEPPQGIYEQYF.

The count of this clone is one. The chain has TRBV19 and TRBJ2-6; unclear D gene. Between the trimmed V and J ends, which lost 3 bases and 0 bases, there was a span of 6 bases. The CDR3 covers 15 residues. CDR1 is LNHDA, CDR2 SQIVND, per germline (reference sequence). The CDR3 coding sequence is TGTGCCAGTAGTATCAACTTCTCTGGGGCCAACGTCCTGACTTTC. Amino acids: CASSINFSGANVLTF.

This clone showed up just a few times. V usage is TRBV6-1 and J usage is TRBJ1-4; D not certain. Trimming left V 1 base short and J 0 bases short, with 15 bases between. Germline CDR1 reads MNHNS; CDR2 reads SASEGT. This CDR3 is built from 18 residues. In DNA, the CDR3 is TGTGCCAGCAGTGAAGAGTGGTATCCAGTTGCAACTAATGAAAAACTGTTTTTT. The encoded protein is CASSEEWYPVATNEKLFF.

This chain links TRBV28 with TRBJ2-7; 10 bases fit TRBD2. The germline CDR1 and CDR2 sequences are MDHEN and SYDVKM. The CDR3 spans 17 residues. Losses at the gene ends were 3 bases for V and 2 bases for J; bases not matched to a gene: 10. The CDR3 reads CASSFPPRLAGAYEQYF. The CDR3 nucleotides read TGTGCCAGCAGTTTCCCCCCCCGACTAGCGGGCGCCTACGAGCAGTACTTC.

V gene TRBV7-8 combines with J gene TRBJ1-2, with D perhaps matching TRBD1 (6 bases). CDR1 is SGHVS, CDR2 FQNEAQ, per germline. The ends were cut back, 2 bases at V and 4 bases at J, with 14 bases in the middle. The CDR3 covers 15 residues. The CDR3 loop is CASSLFVGAGYGYTF. DNA for the CDR3: TGTGCCAGCAGCTTATTTGTGGGGGCCGGCTATGGCTACACCTTC.

V usage is TRBV5-4 and J usage is TRBJ1-5, with TRBD1 identical over 9 bases. Germline V gives CDR1 SGHNT, CDR2 YYREEE (reference sequence). V shed 2 bases and J 6 bases; nucleotides not matched to a gene: 3. This CDR3 region has 14 residues. The CDR3 loop reads CASSLQGASQPQHF. The CDR3 DNA sequence: TGTGCCAGCAGCTTACAGGGGGCTTCTCAGCCCCAGCATTTT.

This clone was recorded a few times. This sequence joins TRBV7-9 and TRBJ1-3; 7 bases fit TRBD1. The germline gives CDR1 SEHNR, CDR2 FQNEAQ (reference sequence). The CDR3 is 15 amino acids. V dropped 2 bases and J dropped 0; count of bases not matched to a gene: 1. The CDR3 nucleotides are TGTGCCAGCAGCTTAAACAGGGGCTCTGGAAACACCATATATTTT. It translates to CASSLNRGSGNTIYF.

Comment on this clone: This sample also contains other DNA sequences that code for the same CDR3. This chain uses TRBV7-2 with TRBJ2-5; D perhaps matches TRBD2 (6 bases). Trimming left V 5 bases short and J 2 bases short, with 18 bases between. Germline V CDR1 and CDR2: SGHTA, FQGNSA. The CDR3 loop spans 16 amino acids. DNA for the CDR3: TGTGCCAGCAGCCGGACCCCTAGCGCCATACAAGAGACCCAGTACTTC. Amino acids: CASSRTPSAIQETQYF.

V and J are TRBV6-5 and TRBJ2-2; 7 nucleotides agree with TRBD1. This CDR3 spans 15 amino acids. V was pared by 6 bases and J by 4 bases, with 8 bases of the junction left unmatched. CDR1 is MNHEY and CDR2 is SVGAGI in the germline V gene. The CDR3 region is CASSHDRVATGELFF. CDR3 in DNA: TGTGCCAGCAGCCACGACAGGGTAGCCACCGGGGAGCTGTTTTTT.

This clone has just a few counts. This chain joins TRBV12-2 and TRBJ1-1; TRBD1, as called in the table, went unchecked against the DNA. TRBV12-2 is described as a pseudogene. The CDR3 has 19 amino acids. The CDR3 DNA is TGTGCAAGTCGCTTAGGAAAGGGGACAGGGAGGGTAGAGAACACTGAAGCTTTCTTT. Encoded protein: CASRLGKGTGRVENTEAFF.

This clone was found once. This chain links TRBV7-2 with TRBJ2-2, with TRBD2 identical over 9 bases. The CDR3 totals 17 residues. CDR1 is SGHTA, CDR2 FQGNSA, per germline. J gave up 5 bases and V 1 base, and 8 bases lay outside the gene matches. The CDR3 DNA reads TGTGCCAGCAGCTTAGTCTCGGTTAGCGGGGGAACCGGGGAGCTGTTTTTT. It codes for CASSLVSVSGGTGELFF.